This T cell receptor (beta chain) was identified during a study of shared clonotypes between healthy human individuals. Germline CDR1 and CDR2: SGHDT and YYEEEE. The CDR3 length is 15 residues. The germline V and J ends were trimmed by 4 bases and 6 bases, with 18 bases remaining between them. The naive CD8 subset, CD45RO-negative cells positively selected for CCR7, excluded terminally differentiated effector memory CD45RA+ cells. Sequencing was performed with immunoSEQ multiplex PCR; in TCRdb, only in-frame clones are kept and a portion is missing. The table shows around 2,000,000 clones, with roughly 91% occurring only once.

The sequence was collected from a man younger than 30 in good health. Some clones in this sample may be carry-over from other donors' samples. The chain uses TRBV5-6 and TRBJ2-3, with D possibly being TRBD1 (5 bases). Sequenced sample: naive CD8+ T cells from PBMCs. As DNA, the CDR3 is TGTGCCAGCAGCCTTGGGCGGCAGGGCGCGGATACGCAGTATTTT. Protein sequence: CASSLGRQGADTQYF.